This T cell receptor (beta chain) was captured by sequencing in a study of cytomegalovirus exposure and HLA in healthy donors (dated by TCRdb to between 2016 and 2019). Looking at the study overall: According to a later analysis, one platform produced both the 100 to 150 validation repertoires and the 670 or so repertoires of the first cohort. Besides the first cohort of 500 to 700 subjects, a separate validation cohort made up of over a hundred different subjects was used. The study aimed to test whether signatures of past pathogen exposure could be identified by cataloging public T cell receptors. The study combined high-throughput TCR immunosequencing, statistical association of individual TCRs with disease status, and machine learning to predict cytomegalovirus infection status.

The library was made by the immunoSEQ multiplex PCR assay. The study's processing was this. To diagnose cytomegalovirus status from the catalog of TCR beta chain sequences, a statistical classification framework was built. TCRdb carries this immuneACCESS record with in-frame sequences only. Its versions omit some clonotypes, under half of them owing to an unresolved V gene in the studies checked, with the rest unexplained. V, J and clone size derive from that table, while D and trimming were established from the DNA sequence. In this sample the table shows about 260,000 clones, 90% of which occur a single time. 3% to 3.5% of the sample belongs to the ten largest clones. Concerning this clone itself: Its antigen is not yet known. No per-base quality is available; no much larger clone lies one base away.

Donors formed part of the validation cohort, which comprised approximately 130 subjects and was distinct from the first cohort of fewer than 750 subjects. The research as a whole found: In both the original and validation cohorts, the classifier was reported to diagnose cytomegalovirus status with high specificity and sensitivity. In vitro tests confirmed that three of the cytomegalovirus-associated TCR beta chains recognize cytomegalovirus antigens. Of the cluster scores, roughly 95% were above 0 in a later analysis, which found that TCRs clustered in the first cohort also tended to co-occur in the 95 to 150 validation repertoires. All 120 or so repertoires were used to score co-occurrence in the validation cohort in a later analysis, because that analysis had no HLA typing for the cohort. The study listed 150 to 200 TCR beta chains as associated with cytomegalovirus. The authors suggested that the approach could potentially be extended to other disease states and immunological phenotypes. Most TCR sequences were observed very rarely across donors, whereas some public TCRs were present in many individuals.

CDR1 and CDR2, looked up from the germline V gene, are MNHEY and SVGAGI. The trim is 6 bases for V and 2 bases for J, with a gap of 14 bases between the germline ends. Measured from the cysteine to the phenylalanine, the CDR3 is 15 residues long. The retained sequence is limited to the CDR3, 45 bases, with the frame set at the first base. This TCR was recovered from a woman aged 25 to 45 in good health and CMV-seronegative. Sample: PBMCs. The V and J segments used are TRBV6-5 and TRBJ1-5; the best D guess is TRBD1, with 5 bases matching. The CDR3 sequence is CASSRGGGGNQPQHF. The DNA sequence is TGTGCCAGCAGCCGCGGGGGGGGAGGCAATCAGCCCCAGCATTTT.